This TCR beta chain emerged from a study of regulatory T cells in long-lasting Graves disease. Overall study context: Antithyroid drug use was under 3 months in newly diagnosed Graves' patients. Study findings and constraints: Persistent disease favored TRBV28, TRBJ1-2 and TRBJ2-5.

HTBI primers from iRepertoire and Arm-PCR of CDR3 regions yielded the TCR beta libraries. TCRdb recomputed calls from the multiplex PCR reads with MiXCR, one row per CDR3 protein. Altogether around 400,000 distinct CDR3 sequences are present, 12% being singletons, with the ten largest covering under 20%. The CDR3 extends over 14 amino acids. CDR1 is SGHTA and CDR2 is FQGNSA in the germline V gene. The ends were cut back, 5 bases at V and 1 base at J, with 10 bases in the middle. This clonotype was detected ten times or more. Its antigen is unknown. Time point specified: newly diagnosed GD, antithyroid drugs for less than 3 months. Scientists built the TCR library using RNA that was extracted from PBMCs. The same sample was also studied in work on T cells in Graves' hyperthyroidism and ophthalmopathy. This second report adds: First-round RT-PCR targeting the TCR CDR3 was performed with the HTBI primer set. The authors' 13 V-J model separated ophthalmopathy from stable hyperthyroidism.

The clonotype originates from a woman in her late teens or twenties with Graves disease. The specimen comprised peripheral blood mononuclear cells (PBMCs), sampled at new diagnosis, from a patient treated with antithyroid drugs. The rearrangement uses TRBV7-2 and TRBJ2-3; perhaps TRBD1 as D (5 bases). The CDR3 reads CASSVGAGTDTQYF. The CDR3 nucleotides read TGTGCCAGCAGCGTAGGGGCTGGCACAGATACGCAGTATTTT.